This section outlines one T cell receptor (beta chain) sequence together with its context. The record originates from a study of cytomegalovirus exposure and HLA in healthy donors. V lost 4 bases and J lost 1, with 10 bases in between. From germline, CDR1 is MNHEY and CDR2 SVGAGI. This CDR3 has 14 residues. PCR primers comprised 60 Vbeta and 13 Jbeta primers. The assay was immunoSEQ multiplex PCR, and TCRdb's table has in-frame clones only and misses some. This repertoire shows approximately 150,000 clones, more than 75% found once; its top ten account for approximately 8.7%. The sample comprised PBMCs. This receptor was taken from a man between 18 and 29 years old in good health and CMV-seropositive. The chain links TRBV6-5 to TRBJ1-2; no clear D. Here the CDR3 reads CASSSRGHNYGYTF. DNA for the CDR3: TGTGCCAGCAGTTCACGCGGGCATAACTATGGCTACACCTTC.